This T cell receptor (beta chain) was documented in a study of cytomegalovirus exposure and HLA in healthy donors (dated 2017 in TCRdb). Background on the whole study: According to an earlier analysis of 587 of the donors, about 179 million T cells yielded over 90 million unique TCR beta sequences and around 280 Gb of sequence data. A separate validation cohort of approximately 120 different subjects was used in addition to the approximately 670-subject first cohort. A later genetic analysis took genome-wide SNP genotypes for about three fifths of the 666 donors and used that subset as a discovery cohort. Both class I and class II loci were covered by HLA typing, at four-digit resolution. The genetic ancestry cluster associated with self-reported Caucasian donors included around four fifths of the roughly 380 genotyped donors. To study patterns of TCR occurrence, a later analysis re-analyzed previously published TCR beta repertoires from 550 to 800 donors and added high-resolution HLA genotyping. Five DR-DQ haplotypes were treated as single units for association and clustering because of strong linkage in the cohort. The study combined high-throughput TCR immunosequencing, statistical association of individual TCRs with disease status, and machine learning to predict cytomegalovirus infection status. Among some 410 genotyped donors of the cohort, an average of approximately 220,000 unique TCR beta nucleotide sequences was sequenced per donor, of which about 18% were non-productive. An early release that covered about 600 HLA-typed donors contained about 290 gigabases of sequencing data and 70 million to 100 million unique TCR sequences. The number of donors typed differed by locus, with roughly 629-640 for A, B, C, DRB1 and DQB1, around 500 for DQA1, 600 to 610 for DPA1, and roughly 450 for DPB1. The study profiled the T cell repertoires of about 640 subjects by immunosequencing and related them to cytomegalovirus serostatus. The aim of the study was to test whether cataloging public T cell receptors could identify signatures of past pathogen exposure. In the later analysis, no new phenotypic data were used to find candidate immune exposures; instead, reliance was placed on TCR beta sequences and their occurrence across donors. Donor age, sex, ethnicity and CMV serostatus were compiled alongside the repertoire data. An earlier analysis of around 540 of the donors applied high-throughput TCR beta sequencing to assess whether each TCR beta V gene segment acted as functional or pseudogenic. Every repertoire in the discovery cohort had been generated on one and the same sequencing platform. Overall results and qualifications from the work: A later analysis found that TCR association rates varied across HLA loci, with DRB1 alleles showing the most associated TCRs and HLA-C alleles the fewest. A further reported finding was that TCR beta sequences accurately predicted the HLA-A and HLA-B alleles for most subjects in the first cohort. When HLA alleles, especially DR and DQ, strongly co-occurred, TCR associations were difficult to assign to individual alleles. Most TCR sequences were observed very rarely across donors, whereas some public TCRs were present in many individuals. Some IMGT-functional V segments, including TRBV6-2 and TRBV6-3, could not be told apart with the 87-base-pair reads, so those segments were excluded. Over 15 rarely observed V segments, including chromosome 9 orphons, were excluded from the earlier analysis of several hundred of the donors because counts were too low. A cluster of highly shared sequence variants was judged likely to be a technical artifact of the sequencing pipeline. A later analysis reported that several top co-occurrence clusters appeared linked to parvovirus B19, influenza, CMV and Epstein-Barr virus. Because some donors lacked HLA typing at each locus, the association tests relied only on the typed subset. According to the authors, the approach could potentially be generalized to other disease states and immunological phenotypes. An association between a missense DCLRE1C variant and V-gene and J-gene trimming of TCR beta chains was found in a later genetic analysis and replicated in an independent cohort. In a later analysis, HLA-associated TCR beta chains showed more clonal expansion and lower generation probabilities than non-associated chains that were equally common. Correlated functional status among segregating V segments might be attributable to linkage disequilibrium, but an unknown experimental factor could not be ruled out. Cytomegalovirus status was reported to be diagnosed by the classifier with high specificity and sensitivity in both the original and validation cohorts. A few of the identified cytomegalovirus-associated TCR beta chains were confirmed in vitro to be specific for cytomegalovirus antigens. Most CMV-associated TCR beta chains appeared to be HLA-restricted in a later analysis, and the HLA associations seemed to be driven largely by CMV exposure. Roughly uniform sequencing depth across donors was assumed in presence/absence analyses, although this assumption may not hold. For the cohort, immune exposure information was limited to CMV serostatus. The cohort was sequenced for TCR beta chains only, and without alpha or paired-chain data the features that could be detected were limited. In the study, 150 to 200 TCR beta chains were listed as associated with cytomegalovirus. In a later analysis, 15,000 to 20,000 TCR beta sequences were associated with specific HLA alleles at a false discovery rate of 0.05. An earlier analysis of around 500 of the donors showed that most TCR beta V segments appeared in productive rearrangements either about 90% or about 30% of the time, which broadly matched IMGT annotations. According to a later genetic analysis, donors in an Asian-associated ancestry cluster had fewer N-insertions in productive TCRs than the approximately 690-donor mean.

The germline V gene gives CDR1 as SGHDN and CDR2 as FVKESK. Germline trimming amounts to 6 bases on V and 3 bases on J, with 5 as the count of junction bases outside the gene matches. The CDR3 spans 15 residues, from the cysteine through the phenylalanine. Left in the record is the CDR3 DNA by itself, 45 bases read in frame from the first base. Library prep was done by the immunoSEQ multiplex PCR assay. A mixture of 60 forward primers for TCR Vbeta segments and 13 reverse primers for TCR Jbeta segments was used in the multiplex PCR. The CDR3 region of rearranged TCR beta genes was amplified from genomic DNA with a multiplex PCR assay. The Illumina HiSeq System was used to sequence the amplified TCR beta libraries as 87-base-pair reads. The study's processing was this. A later analysis counted approximately 76 million unique TCR beta chains across the 650 to 800 repertoires, and roughly 10 million of these chains were shared by at least two donors. To remove PCR and sequencing errors, raw reads were error-corrected and collapsed into unique sequences using a nearest-neighbor algorithm that merged closely related sequences. V, D and J gene segments were assigned by aligning CDR3 sequences to IMGT reference sequences. Each retained sequence needed at least a six-nucleotide match to both a V gene segment and a J gene segment. A rearrangement counted as productive if the CDR3 had no stop codons and remained in frame with V and J, and every other rearrangement counted as non-productive. CDR3 was defined according to IMGT convention as the region running from the second conserved V-encoded cysteine to the conserved J-encoded phenylalanine. In an earlier analysis of more than 550 of the donors, sequences lacking an unambiguous match to a single V gene segment were excluded. An earlier analysis of 587 of the donors called V segments functional above 56.7% productive rearrangements and segregating when the between-donor standard deviation exceeded 5%. To diagnose cytomegalovirus status from the catalog of TCR beta chain sequences, a statistical classification framework was built. In a later analysis, V and J genes were assigned by comparing TCR nucleotide sequences against IMGT/GENE-DB human TR gene sequences. The TCRdist pipeline was used in a later analysis to assign CDR3 sequences and most-parsimonious VDJ recombination scenarios. In a later analysis, each TCR beta chain was defined by its CDR3 amino acid sequence together with its V-gene family, and reads without a unique V-gene family were excluded. To address suspected cross-contamination and a sequencing artifact, a later analysis removed under 600 highly shared, low-generation-probability nucleotide sequences. In a later analysis, a clonal expansion index for each public chain was calculated from normalized within-repertoire ranks of inferred template counts. In a later analysis, generation probabilities were computed using a VDJ recombination model fitted to out-of-frame rearrangements, and the results were checked against IGoR. In a later analysis, TCR-TCR, TCR-HLA and TCR-CMV co-occurrence was scored with hypergeometric tests, and a repertoire-size bias correction was applied to TCR pairs. To estimate false discovery rates, a later analysis permuted the HLA or CMV assignments 20 times. A later analysis grouped co-occurring TCRs with DBSCAN, adding TCRdist sequence similarity when clustering within HLA-allele-positive subsets. For co-occurrence clustering, repertoires with fewer than 30,000 or more than 120,000 public chains were excluded, along with 5 or 6 repertoires with anomalous nucleotide sharing. In its TCRdb copy, this immuneACCESS table keeps in-frame sequences only and misses some clones. Where compared with another copy, unresolved V genes explain less than half of these, and the others have no known cause. D and trimming were read from the DNA, whereas the V and J calls and clone size are those reported in that table. Recorded for this sample are 200,000 to 300,000 clones; approximately 80% of them occurred a single time. 7% to 9% of the sample is in the top ten clones.

This clone was seen only a few times. Its antigen is currently not known. No base qualities exist here, and no much larger clone lies one base off it. In total, approximately 700 healthy bone marrow donors made up the cohort. At the time of sampling, every cohort member was nominally healthy, though immune exposures that went unrecorded were likely present. The donor was CMV seropositive and belonged to the group of 250 to 300 seropositive cohort members. A peripheral blood sample was provided by each donor, and peripheral blood mononuclear cells were used for TCR beta sequencing. The Qiagen DNeasy Blood Extraction Kit was used to extract genomic DNA from the blood cell samples.

Material for sequencing was PBMCs. The clonotype originates from a woman aged 55-69 years in good health and CMV-seropositive. The sequence is built from TRBV14 and TRBJ2-3, and 11 bases in between align with TRBD2. The DNA sequence is given as TGTGCCAGCAGACGTAGCGGGAGGGTAACAGATACGCAGTATTTT. Its protein product is CASRRSGRVTDTQYF.